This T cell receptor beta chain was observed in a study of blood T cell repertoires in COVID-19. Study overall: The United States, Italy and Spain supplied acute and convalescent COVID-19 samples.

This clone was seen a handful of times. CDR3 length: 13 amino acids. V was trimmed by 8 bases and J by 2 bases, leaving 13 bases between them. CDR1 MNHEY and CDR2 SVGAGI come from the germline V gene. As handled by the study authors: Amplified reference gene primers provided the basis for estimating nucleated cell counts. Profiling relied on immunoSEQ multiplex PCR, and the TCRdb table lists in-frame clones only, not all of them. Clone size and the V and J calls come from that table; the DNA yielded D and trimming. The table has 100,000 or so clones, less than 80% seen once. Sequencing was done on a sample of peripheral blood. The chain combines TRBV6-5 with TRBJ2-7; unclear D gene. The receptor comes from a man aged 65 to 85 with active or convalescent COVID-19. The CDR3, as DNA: TGTGCCAGCTCCCACAGCCATGCCTACGAGCAGTACTTC. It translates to CASSHSHAYEQYF.